The 22 T cell receptor beta chains below were found in one sample sequenced in a study of cytomegalovirus exposure and HLA in healthy donors. In the PCR, 60 Vbeta and 13 Jbeta primers were used. Some clones are missing from TCRdb's copy, which holds only in-frame ones; the method was immunoSEQ multiplex PCR. The sample yields more than 150,000 clones, approximately 82% seen once. The specimen was PBMCs. Receptor source: a woman aged 40-49 years in good health and CMV-seropositive.

Turning to this clone: Other DNA sequences from this sample encode an identical CDR3 as well. The V gene is TRBV7-2, the J gene TRBJ1-1; 7 bases are shared with TRBD1. This CDR3 comprises 14 residues. The V segment lost 1 base and the J segment 2 bases; nucleotides outside the gene matches: 1. From germline, CDR1 is SGHTA and CDR2 FQGNSA. The CDR3, as DNA: TGTGCCAGCAGCTTAGTAGGGGGCAACACTGAAGCTTTCTTT. Translation gives CASSLVGGNTEAFF.

This clone was counted a few times. This rearrangement joins TRBV5-1 to TRBJ2-3; 11 bases map to TRBD2. The germline gives CDR1 SGHRS, CDR2 YFSETQ. This CDR3 is built from 17 residues. The J segment lost 4 bases and the V segment lost 2 bases, leaving 9 bases of the junction unmatched. In DNA, the CDR3 is TGCGCCAGCAGCTTAGCCCTAGCGGGAGGTGGGGCAGATACGCAGTATTTT. This gives the protein CASSLALAGGGADTQYF.

The rearrangement uses TRBV2 and TRBJ2-3, with D unclear. This CDR3 contains 13 residues. Trimming took off 8 bases at V and 2 bases at J, with 11 bases between the two ends. Germline lookup yields CDR1 SNHLY and CDR2 FYNNEI. The CDR3 DNA sequence: TGTGCCAGCCACACGTCCTTCACAGATACGCAGTATTTT. Translated, it gives CASHTSFTDTQYF.

The J gene is TRBJ2-4, the V gene TRBV29-1; 10 bases line up with TRBD2. Germline CDR1 and CDR2: SQVTM and ANQGSEA. The CDR3 runs to 12 residues. The trim removed 8 bases at V and 8 bases at J, leaving 6 bases unmatched. The CDR3: CSLRTSGDIQYF. CDR3 DNA: TGCAGCCTTAGGACTAGCGGAGACATTCAGTACTTC.

The chain uses TRBV7-8 and TRBJ2-3, with TRBD2 identical over 8 bases. Trimming removed 1 base from V and 2 bases from J; junction bases left unmatched: 8. Germline assignment: CDR1 SGHVS and CDR2 FQNEAQ. The CDR3 extends over 17 amino acids. The CDR3 region has the DNA TGTGCCAGCAGCTTAGTAGGCCGCGGGAGGAACACAGATACGCAGTATTTT. Protein: CASSLVGRGRNTDTQYF.

This clone has more than one count but fewer than ten. J is TRBJ2-1 and V is TRBV6-6, with D tentatively TRBD2 (5 bases). CDR3 length: 15 amino acids. The V and J ends lost 5 bases and 10 bases respectively, with 21 bases between them. Per the germline V gene, CDR1 is MNHNY and CDR2 is SVGAGI (reference sequence). Here the CDR3 DNA reads TGTGCCAGCAGTGAGGGATCTAATTCCATCTGGGAGCAGTTCTTC. The encoded protein is CASSEGSNSIWEQFF.

This clone showed up just a few times. The chain combines TRBV5-1 with TRBJ2-5, with 11 bases fitting TRBD1. The J call could be wrong; TRBJ2-7 is a better fit for the DNA end. The CDR3 contains 14 residues. Germline CDR1 and CDR2: SGHRS and YFSETQ. The CDR3 protein is CASSADRGPYEQYF. For the CDR3, the DNA is TGCGCCAGCAGCGCGGACAGGGGGCCCTACGAGCAGTACTTC.

The rearrangement links TRBV7-6 to TRBJ1-5; D gene ambiguous. This CDR3 has 14 residues. Germline assignment: CDR1 SGHVS and CDR2 FNYEAQ. Trimming took off 5 bases at V and 5 bases at J, with 13 bases between the two ends. CDR3 nucleotides: TGTGCCAGCAGCCAACGGGGAGTTGATCAGCCCCAGCATTTT. Amino acids: CASSQRGVDQPQHF.

The chain carries TRBV9 and TRBJ2-2; 9 bases align to TRBD1. The ends lost 1 base at V and 4 bases at J; junction bases unmatched: 5. Germline V lookup: CDR1 SGDLS, CDR2 YYNGEE. The CDR3 consists of 16 residues. CDR3 region: CASSVHGQGTTGELFF. The CDR3, as DNA: TGTGCCAGCAGCGTACACGGACAGGGGACCACCGGGGAGCTGTTTTTT. Supplemented by reference TRBV9 and TRBJ2-2, the full variable domain reads DSGVTQTPKHLITATGQRVTLRCSPRSGDLSVYWYQQSLDQGLQFLIQYYNGEERAKGNILERFSAQQFPDLHSELNLSSLELGDSALYFCASSVHGQGTTGELFFGEGSRLTVL.

This clone occurred a few times. This chain uses TRBV5-1 with TRBJ1-1, with D possibly TRBD1 on 5 matching bases. The germline gives CDR1 SGHRS, CDR2 YFSETQ. V was shortened by 0 bases and J by 4 bases, with 13 bases between the two germline ends. The CDR3 has 15 amino acids. The CDR3 DNA reads as TGCGCCAGCAGCTTGGATGCAGGGTTCGTCACTGAAGCTTTCTTT. It codes for CASSLDAGFVTEAFF.

In its sample, this clone was seen a few times. DNA for the CDR3: TGCGCCAGCAGCATCACAGGGGGGACAGATACGCAGTATTTT. It encodes CASSITGGTDTQYF. The chain employs TRBV4-3 and TRBJ2-3, with TRBD1 matching over 8 bases. In germline, CDR1 is LGHNA, CDR2 YSLEER. The V segment lost 5 bases and the J segment 3 bases; nucleotides outside the gene matches: 4. The CDR3 extends over 14 amino acids.

This clone was counted only a few times. The chain is built from TRBV7-2 and TRBJ2-7; 12 bases fit TRBD2. This CDR3 is 19 amino acids long. Per the germline V gene, CDR1 is SGHTA and CDR2 is FQGNSA. The V segment lost 5 bases and the J segment 0 bases; nucleotides outside the gene matches: 14. The DNA for the CDR3 is TGTGCCAGCAGCCGGCAAAAACATCGGACTAGCGGGAACTCCTACGAGCAGTACTTC. As protein: CASSRQKHRTSGNSYEQYF.

V usage is TRBV18 and J usage is TRBJ2-3; 9 bases align to TRBD2. CDR1 KGHSH and CDR2 LQKENI come from the germline V gene. J gave up 3 bases and V 6 bases, and 7 bases lay outside the gene matches. This CDR3 comprises 15 residues. The chain's CDR3 is CASSAWREGTDTQYF. CDR3 bases: TGTGCCAGCTCGGCTTGGCGGGAGGGGACAGATACGCAGTATTTT.

This chain links TRBV29-1 with TRBJ1-2, with 9 bases lining up with TRBD1. J was trimmed by 7 bases and V by 6 bases; bases with no gene match: 9. Germline assignment: CDR1 SQVTM and CDR2 ANQGSEA. CDR3 length equals 13 residues. In DNA, the CDR3 is TGCAGCGTCGAGGGGGACAGGGAAGGTGGCTACACCTTC. Residues: CSVEGDREGGYTF.

This rearrangement joins TRBV7-9 to TRBJ1-2; 7 nucleotides match TRBD1. Germline CDR1 and CDR2: SEHNR and FQNEAQ (reference sequence). This CDR3 contains 18 residues. The V gene end was trimmed by 1 base and the J gene end by 3 bases; junction bases not matched to a gene: 14. This CDR3 reads CASSLGRTGLFFYYGYTF. The CDR3 region has the DNA TGTGCCAGCAGCTTAGGGAGGACAGGTTTATTTTTCTACTATGGCTACACCTTC.

The chain has TRBV29-1 and TRBJ2-5, with TRBD1 matching 10 bases. The V gene end was trimmed by 4 bases and the J gene end by 4 bases; junction bases not matched to a gene: 3. Germline values: CDR1 SQVTM, CDR2 ANQGSEA. The CDR3 has 13 residues. In DNA form, the CDR3 reads TGCAGCGTTGGACAGGGGGCGCCAGAGACCCAGTACTTC. Translated, it gives CSVGQGAPETQYF. The complete variable domain, with remaining parts taken from reference TRBV29-1 and TRBJ2-5, reads SAVISQKPSRDICQRGTSLTIQCQVDSQVTMMFWYRQQPGQSLTLIATANQGSEATYESGFVIDKFPISRPNLTFSTLTVSNMSPEDSSIYLCSVGQGAPETQYFGPGTRLLVL.

Notes on this clone: Germline and junction disagree at one end, which may indicate a read error. CDR3 loop: CAGSPVFGQGRAYEQYF. CDR3 coding DNA: TGTGCCGGCTCACCAGTTTTTGGACAGGGAAGGGCCTACGAGCAGTACTTC. This rearrangement joins TRBV18 to TRBJ2-7, with 8 bases identical to TRBD1. In germline, CDR1 is KGHSH, CDR2 LQKENI. This CDR3 is built from 17 residues.

The chain uses TRBV6-6 and TRBJ2-1, with 10 bases that match TRBD2. Unmatched junction bases numbered 5, after V lost 6 bases and J lost 3 bases. The CDR3 covers 15 residues. CDR1 and CDR2 from the germline V gene are MNHNY and SVGAGI (reference sequence). The CDR3 coding sequence is TGTGCCAGCAGCTCGAGGACTAGCGGCTACAATGAGCAGTTCTTC. As protein: CASSSRTSGYNEQFF.

The chain's CDR3 is CASSLRLAGVNEQFF. DNA for the CDR3: TGTGCCAGCAGCTTAAGACTAGCGGGAGTTAATGAGCAGTTCTTC. The chain has TRBV7-3 and TRBJ2-1, with TRBD2 matching over 12 bases. V lost 1 base and J lost 7; bases outside the gene matches: 2. Germline V gene sequence: CDR1 SGHTA, CDR2 FQGTGA. The CDR3 sequence is 15 residues long.

In this sample, this clone turned up once. This chain links TRBV28 with TRBJ2-1; 10 positions match TRBD1. Trimming cost V 8 bases and J 9 bases; bases outside gene matches: 10. Germline V gene data show CDR1 as MDHEN and CDR2 as SYDVKM. The CDR3 sequence is 14 residues long. The CDR3 sequence is CASGGDRGLVEQFF. For the CDR3, the DNA is TGTGCCAGCGGAGGGGACAGGGGTTTGGTTGAGCAGTTCTTC.

The count of this clone is one. The chain carries TRBV6-6 and TRBJ1-5, with D perhaps matching TRBD1 (5 bases). V lost 6 bases and J lost 0, with 15 bases in between. The length of the CDR3 is 16 residues. Germline V gene data show CDR1 as MNHNY and CDR2 as SVGAGI (reference sequence). The CDR3 region is CASRIQAGNSNQPQHF. For the CDR3, the DNA is TGTGCCAGCAGAATACAGGCAGGGAATAGCAATCAGCCCCAGCATTTT.

The chain has TRBV29-1 and TRBJ2-5, with TRBD1 matching over 11 bases. This CDR3 is 14 amino acids long. CDR1 and CDR2 from the germline V gene are SQVTM and ANQGSEA. The CDR3: CSSPAGQGGETQYF. DNA of the CDR3: TGCAGTTCTCCCGCGGGACAGGGGGGGGAGACCCAGTACTTC.